The 20 T cell receptor beta chains given below trace back to one sample, sequenced in a study of T-cell reconstitution after alpha-beta-depleted transplantation in children. Unique molecular identifiers were incorporated during preparation of the TCRbeta library. TCRdb redid the calling of the PCR reads with MiXCR, one entry per CDR3 protein. The data hold 280,000 or so distinct CDR3 sequences, with around a tenth observed a single time. The material sequenced was peripheral blood, taken 180 days after TCRalphabeta/CD19-depleted stem cell transplant. These receptors all stem from a male patient under 10 years old who had a stem cell transplant for chronic granulomatous disease, so the T cells may come from the graft donor.

This clonotype was counted many times. The rearrangement links TRBV28 to TRBJ1-1, with 10 bases that match TRBD1. CDR1 and CDR2 (germline): MDHEN, SYDVKM. The CDR3 runs to 17 residues. The trim removed 5 bases at V and 4 bases at J, leaving 13 bases unmatched. DNA of the CDR3: TGTGCCAGCAGTATTACCGGGACAGGGGATTCGTTCACTGAAGCTTTCTTT. Translated: CASSITGTGDSFTEAFF.

This clonotype was counted many times. V usage is TRBV12-3 or TRBV12-4 and J usage is TRBJ2-1; TRBD1 matches at 9 bases. With 6 bases clipped from V and 5 bases from J, the junction kept 11 bases outside the gene matches. The CDR3 is made up of 16 amino acids. CDR3 nucleotide sequence: TGTGCCAGCAGCACTACAGGGGGCGCACCCAACAATGAGCAGTTCTTC. Its protein product is CASSTTGGAPNNEQFF.

This clonotype was counted many times. The rearrangement joins TRBV5-1 to TRBJ2-5; 8 bases line up with TRBD2. Germline V gives CDR1 SGHRS, CDR2 YFSETQ. J gave up 1 base and V 4 bases, and 9 bases lay outside the gene matches. CDR3 length: 16 residues. CDR3 sequence: CASSRRALAVQETQYF. CDR3 DNA: TGCGCCAGCAGCCGGAGGGCACTAGCGGTCCAAGAGACCCAGTACTTC.

This clonotype was seen a few times. This chain links TRBV7-2 with TRBJ2-3, with D possibly matching TRBD2 (5 bases). CDR1 and CDR2 (germline): SGHTA, FQGNSA. This CDR3 has 16 residues. The ends were cut back, 2 bases at V and 2 bases at J, with 14 bases in the middle. For the CDR3, the DNA is TGTGCCAGCAGCTTAATAGGAGGACCACCCACAGATACGCAGTATTTT. Protein sequence: CASSLIGGPPTDTQYF.

This clonotype was seen repeatedly, ten times or more. The chain recombines TRBV5-6 with TRBJ2-5; 7 bases map to TRBD1. The ends lost 4 bases at V and 5 bases at J; junction bases unmatched: 17. The germline gives CDR1 SGHDT, CDR2 YYEEEE. The CDR3 runs to 17 residues. CDR3 coding DNA: TGTGCCAGCAGCACAGATCCGACAGGGACGTTCGGGGAGACCCAGTACTTC. This translates into CASSTDPTGTFGETQYF.

On this clonotype itself: A much larger clone lies a single base off, so this may be a read error. The V and J genes are TRBV5-1 and TRBJ2-1, with 8 bases fitting TRBD1. The trim removed 1 base at V and 6 bases at J, leaving 12 bases unmatched. The CDR3 covers 17 residues. CDR1 is SGHRS and CDR2 is YFSETQ in the germline V gene. The CDR3 DNA follows: TGCGCCAGCAGCTTGAGAACACAGGGGGTTTACTCCAATGAGCAGTTCTTC. It encodes CASSLRTQGVYSNEQFF.

The chain combines TRBV18 with TRBJ2-1, with TRBD2 matching 12 bases. From germline, CDR1 is KGHSH and CDR2 LQKENI. The junction had 9 bases not matched to a gene; V was cut back by 4 bases and J by 5 bases. The CDR3 covers 17 residues. The CDR3 nucleotides read TGTGCCAGCTCACGGACTAGCGGGATTGGGCCCCACAATGAGCAGTTCTTC. Translation: CASSRTSGIGPHNEQFF.

This clonotype came up many times. This chain joins TRBV5-1 and TRBJ2-7, with unresolved D. Germline V CDR1 and CDR2: SGHRS, YFSETQ. This CDR3 contains 16 residues. Trimming stripped 4 bases from V and 0 bases from J, with 17 bases between. Here the CDR3 DNA reads TGCGCCAGCAGCCCGGAGACTCTGGGCAGCTCCTACGAGCAGTACTTC. Amino acids: CASSPETLGSSYEQYF.

In this sample, this clonotype turned up many times. The chain recombines TRBV5-5 with TRBJ1-1; the D is unclear. V was trimmed by 0 bases and J by 1 base, leaving 7 bases between them. CDR3 length: 14 residues. The germline gives CDR1 SGHKS, CDR2 YYEKEE (reference sequence). CDR3 residues: CASSLVRRNTEAFF. Written as DNA, the CDR3 is TGTGCCAGCAGCTTGGTCCGCCGGAACACTGAAGCTTTCTTT.

The sample holds many counts of this clonotype. A read error may produce the germline difference seen at one junction end. The chain carries TRBV10-2 and TRBJ2-2; D is perhaps TRBD1 (6 bases). This CDR3 has 15 residues. Germline V lookup: CDR1 WSHSY, CDR2 SAAADI. CDR3 bases: TGCGCCAGCAGTCCCACCGGACAGCCAACCGGGGCGCTGTTTTTT. Its translation: CASSPTGQPTGALFF.

Comment on this clonotype: Being one base from a much bigger clone, this may be a read error. J is TRBJ1-1 and V is TRBV30, with no clear D. The CDR3 spans 14 residues. The germline V gene has CDR1 GTSNPN and CDR2 SVGIG (reference sequence). CDR3 region: CALKLNPVSTEVFF. The CDR3 DNA reads TGTGCCCTCAAACTAAACCCTGTGTCCACTGAAGTTTTCTTT.

This clonotype was detected a few times. V is TRBV30 and J is TRBJ2-1; no clear D gene. Germline values: CDR1 GTSNPN, CDR2 SVGIG (reference sequence). CDR3 length equals 15 residues. Trimming pared 1 base from V and 0 bases from J, leaving 10 bases between. CDR3 nucleotides: TGTGCCTGGAGTGGTTTGGTTAGCTCCTACAATGAGCAGTTCTTC. Translated: CAWSGLVSSYNEQFF.

This clonotype was observed at least ten times. The genes are TRBV30 and TRBJ2-1; the D is unclear. Germline V gives CDR1 GTSNPN, CDR2 SVGIG (reference sequence). The CDR3 spans 14 residues. Trimming stripped 6 bases from V and 3 bases from J, with 15 bases between. The CDR3 here is CACARDGDYNEQFF. CDR3 in DNA: TGTGCCTGCGCTAGGGATGGTGACTACAATGAGCAGTTCTTC.

At least ten counts were recorded for this clonotype. The J gene is TRBJ2-1, the V gene TRBV5-1; D is tentatively TRBD1 or TRBD2 (7 bases each). The V end was cut by 0 bases, the J end by 5 bases, with 18 bases between. This CDR3 has 17 residues. Germline values: CDR1 SGHRS, CDR2 YFSETQ. The CDR3 region has the DNA TGCGCCAGCAGCTTGGCCCCAGGGGGGGCTTTGGACAATGAGCAGTTCTTC. It is translated as CASSLAPGGALDNEQFF. The whole variable domain, filled in from reference TRBV5-1 and TRBJ2-1, reads KAGVTQTPRYLIKTRGQQVTLSCSPISGHRSVSWYQQTPGQGLQFLFEYFSETQRNKGNFPGRFSGRQFSNSRSEMNVSTLELGDSALYLCASSLAPGGALDNEQFFGPGTRLTVL.

This clonotype was counted at least ten times. The V call is TRBV10-3, the J call TRBJ2-1, with TRBD2 matching 10 bases. Losses at the gene ends were 4 bases for V and 9 bases for J; bases not matched to a gene: 21. The germline V gene encodes CDR1 ENHRY and CDR2 SYGVKD. This CDR3 is 19 amino acids long. CDR3 region: CAISATTRGLAGVLGEQFF. DNA for the CDR3: TGTGCCATCAGTGCAACTACCCGGGGGCTAGCGGGAGTTCTCGGTGAGCAGTTCTTC.

There are many counts of this clonotype. The J gene is TRBJ2-1, the V gene TRBV7-2; maybe TRBD2 (6 bases). Per germline, CDR1 SGHTA and CDR2 FQGNSA. The V and J ends lost 0 bases and 6 bases respectively, with 12 bases between them. The CDR3 runs 15 residues. CDR3 protein: CASSLALSLANEQFF. In DNA, the CDR3 is TGTGCCAGCAGCTTAGCCCTGTCACTAGCCAATGAGCAGTTCTTC.

This clonotype was observed at least ten times. The chain employs TRBV3-1 and TRBJ2-4; D unclear. Trimming left V 1 base short and J 0 bases short, with 4 bases between. CDR3 length equals 14 residues. Germline V CDR1 and CDR2: LGHDT, YNNKEL (reference sequence). For the CDR3, the DNA is TGTGCCAGCAGCCAAGGGATAGCCAAAAACATTCAGTACTTC. Translated: CASSQGIAKNIQYF.

This clonotype was picked up many times. The chain links TRBV7-2 to TRBJ2-3; D perhaps matches TRBD1 (5 bases). CDR3 length: 15 amino acids. Deletions cut 0 bases from V and 0 bases from J, with 7 bases between. In germline, CDR1 is SGHTA, CDR2 FQGNSA. In nucleotides, the CDR3 is TGTGCCAGCAGCTTAGCTGGGGCTAGCACAGATACGCAGTATTTT. Translating gives CASSLAGASTDTQYF.

The sample holds many counts of this clonotype. The gene calls are TRBV10-3 and TRBJ2-1; no firm D call. Germline V gene data show CDR1 as ENHRY and CDR2 as SYGVKD. V gave up 2 bases and J gave up 6 bases, with 14 bases separating them. This CDR3 has 15 residues. CDR3 sequence (DNA): TGTGCCATCAGTGAGCTAGGCCAATCCAGCAATGAGCAGTTCTTC. Its translation is CAISELGQSSNEQFF.

This clonotype was seen repeatedly, ten times or more. The chain combines TRBV15 with TRBJ2-2; the match to TRBD2 covers 7 bases. The germline gives CDR1 LNHNV, CDR2 YYDKDF (reference sequence). The CDR3 is 14 residues long. In nucleotides, the CDR3 is TGTCCCAATTCCGGGACTAAAATCACCGGGGAGCTGTTTTTT. Protein product: CPNSGTKITGELFF. Combining the CDR3 with reference TRBV15 and TRBJ2-2 gives the whole variable domain DAMVIQNPRYQVTQFGKPVTLSCSQTLNHNVMYWYQQKSSQAPKLLFHYYDKDFNNEADTPDNFQSRRPNTSFCFLDIRSPGLGDTAMYLCPNSGTKITGELFFGEGSRLTVL.